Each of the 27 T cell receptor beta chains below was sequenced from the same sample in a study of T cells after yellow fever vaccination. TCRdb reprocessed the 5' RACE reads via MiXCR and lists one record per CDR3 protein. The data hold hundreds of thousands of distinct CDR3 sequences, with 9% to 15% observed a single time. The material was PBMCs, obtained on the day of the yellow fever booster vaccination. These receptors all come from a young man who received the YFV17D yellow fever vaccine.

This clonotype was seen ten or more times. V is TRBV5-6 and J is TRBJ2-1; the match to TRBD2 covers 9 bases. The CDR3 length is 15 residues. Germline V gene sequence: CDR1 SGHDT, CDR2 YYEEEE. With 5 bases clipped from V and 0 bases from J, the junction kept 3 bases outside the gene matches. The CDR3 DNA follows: TGTGCCAGCAGAAAGGGACTAGCCTCCTACAATGAGCAGTTCTTC. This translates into CASRKGLASYNEQFF.

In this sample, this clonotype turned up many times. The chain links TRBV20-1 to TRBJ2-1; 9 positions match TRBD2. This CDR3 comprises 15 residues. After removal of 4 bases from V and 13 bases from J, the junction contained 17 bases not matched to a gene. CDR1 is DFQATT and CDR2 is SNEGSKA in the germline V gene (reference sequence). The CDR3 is CSANQGLAQSTRQFF. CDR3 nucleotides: TGCAGTGCTAACCAAGGACTAGCGCAGAGTACACGTCAGTTCTTC.

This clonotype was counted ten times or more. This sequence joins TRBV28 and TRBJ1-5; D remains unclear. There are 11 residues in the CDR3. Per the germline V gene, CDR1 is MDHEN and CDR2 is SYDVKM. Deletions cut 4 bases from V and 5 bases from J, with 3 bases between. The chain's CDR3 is CASSSYQPQHF. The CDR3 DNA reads TGTGCCAGCAGTTCTTATCAGCCCCAGCATTTT.

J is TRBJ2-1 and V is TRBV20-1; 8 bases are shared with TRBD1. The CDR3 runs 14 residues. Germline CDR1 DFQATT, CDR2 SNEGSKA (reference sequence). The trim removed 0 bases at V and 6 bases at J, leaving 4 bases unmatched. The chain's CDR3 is CSARDYTGGNEQFF. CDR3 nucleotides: TGCAGTGCTAGAGATTATACAGGGGGCAATGAGCAGTTCTTC.

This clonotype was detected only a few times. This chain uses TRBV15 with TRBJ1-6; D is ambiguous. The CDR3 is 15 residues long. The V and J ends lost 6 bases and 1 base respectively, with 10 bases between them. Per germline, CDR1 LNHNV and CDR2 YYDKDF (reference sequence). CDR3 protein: CATRNEESYNSPLHF. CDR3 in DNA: TGTGCCACCAGGAATGAGGAATCCTATAATTCACCCCTCCACTTT.

CDR3 in DNA: TGTGCCATCAGTGACAGATTGGAGACCCAGTACTTC. Its translation is CAISDRLETQYF. The J gene is TRBJ2-5, the V gene TRBV10-3; D remains unclear. The CDR3 contains 12 residues. Trimming took off 3 bases at V and 5 bases at J, with 7 bases between the two ends. CDR1 and CDR2 from the germline V gene are ENHRY and SYGVKD.

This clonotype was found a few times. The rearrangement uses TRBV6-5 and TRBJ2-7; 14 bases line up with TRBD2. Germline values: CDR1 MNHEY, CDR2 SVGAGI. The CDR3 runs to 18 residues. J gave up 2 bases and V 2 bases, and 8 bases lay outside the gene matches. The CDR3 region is CASSYRSTSGRAAYEQYF. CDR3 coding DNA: TGTGCCAGCAGTTACCGATCGACTAGCGGGAGGGCAGCCTACGAGCAGTACTTC.

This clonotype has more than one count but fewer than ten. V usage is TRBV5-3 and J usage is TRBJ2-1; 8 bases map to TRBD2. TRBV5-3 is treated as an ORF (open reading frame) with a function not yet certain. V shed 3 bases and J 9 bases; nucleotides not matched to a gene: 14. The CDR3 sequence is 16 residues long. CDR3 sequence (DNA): TGTGCCAGAAGCTACCCACTAGCGGTGAGTGGTGGTGAGCAGTTCTTC. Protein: CARSYPLAVSGGEQFF.

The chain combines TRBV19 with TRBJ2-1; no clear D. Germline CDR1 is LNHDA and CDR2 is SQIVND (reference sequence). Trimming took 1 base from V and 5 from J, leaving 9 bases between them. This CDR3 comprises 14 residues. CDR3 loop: CASSIGNMNNEQFF. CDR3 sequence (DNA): TGTGCCAGTAGTATAGGTAATATGAACAATGAGCAGTTCTTC.

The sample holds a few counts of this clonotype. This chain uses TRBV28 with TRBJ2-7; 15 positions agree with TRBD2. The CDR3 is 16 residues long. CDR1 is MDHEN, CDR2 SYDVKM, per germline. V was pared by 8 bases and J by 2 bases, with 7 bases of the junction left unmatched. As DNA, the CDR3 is TGTGCCAGCCTGGGACTAGCGGGGGGCAGTACCTACGAGCAGTACTTC. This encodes CASLGLAGGSTYEQYF.

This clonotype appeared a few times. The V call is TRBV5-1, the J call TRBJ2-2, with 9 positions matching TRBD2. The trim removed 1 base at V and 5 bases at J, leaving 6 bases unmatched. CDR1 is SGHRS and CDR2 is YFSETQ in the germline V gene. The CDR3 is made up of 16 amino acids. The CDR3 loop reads CASSLRVAGETGELFF. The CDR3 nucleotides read TGCGCCAGCAGCTTGCGGGTAGCGGGAGAGACCGGGGAGCTGTTTTTT. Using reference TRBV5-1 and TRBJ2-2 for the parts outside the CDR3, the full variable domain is KAGVTQTPRYLIKTRGQQVTLSCSPISGHRSVSWYQQTPGQGLQFLFEYFSETQRNKGNFPGRFSGRQFSNSRSEMNVSTLELGDSALYLCASSLRVAGETGELFFGEGSRLTVL.

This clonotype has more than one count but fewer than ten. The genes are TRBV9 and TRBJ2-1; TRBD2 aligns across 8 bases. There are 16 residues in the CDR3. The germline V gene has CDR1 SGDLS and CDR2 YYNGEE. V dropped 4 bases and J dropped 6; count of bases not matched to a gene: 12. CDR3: CASSRYVAGFPNEQFF. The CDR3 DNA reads TGTGCCAGCAGCAGATACGTAGCGGGATTCCCCAATGAGCAGTTCTTC.

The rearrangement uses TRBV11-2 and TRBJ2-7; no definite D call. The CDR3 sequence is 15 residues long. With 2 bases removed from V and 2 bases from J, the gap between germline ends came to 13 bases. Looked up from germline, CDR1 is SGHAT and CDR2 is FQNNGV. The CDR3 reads CASSLIGVRTYEQYF. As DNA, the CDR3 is TGTGCCAGCAGCTTAATCGGTGTCAGAACCTACGAGCAGTACTTC.

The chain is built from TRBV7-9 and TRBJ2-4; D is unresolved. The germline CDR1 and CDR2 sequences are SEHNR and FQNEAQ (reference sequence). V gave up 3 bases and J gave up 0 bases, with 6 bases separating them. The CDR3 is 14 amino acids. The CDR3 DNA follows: TGTGCCAGCAGCTTCTCTTTAGCCAAAAACATTCAGTACTTC. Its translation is CASSFSLAKNIQYF.

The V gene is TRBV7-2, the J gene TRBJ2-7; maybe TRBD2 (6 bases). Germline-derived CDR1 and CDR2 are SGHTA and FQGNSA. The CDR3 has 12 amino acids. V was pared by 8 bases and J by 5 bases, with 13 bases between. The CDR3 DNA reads TGTGCCAGCGGCCGGAGGGAGAACGAGCAGTACTTC. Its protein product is CASGRRENEQYF.

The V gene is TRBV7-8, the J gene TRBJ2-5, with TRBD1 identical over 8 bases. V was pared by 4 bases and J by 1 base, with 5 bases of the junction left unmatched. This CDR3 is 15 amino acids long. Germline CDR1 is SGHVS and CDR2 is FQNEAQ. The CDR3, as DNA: TGTGCCAGCAGCTCTGCGGACAGGGCCCAAGAGACCCAGTACTTC. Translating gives CASSSADRAQETQYF.

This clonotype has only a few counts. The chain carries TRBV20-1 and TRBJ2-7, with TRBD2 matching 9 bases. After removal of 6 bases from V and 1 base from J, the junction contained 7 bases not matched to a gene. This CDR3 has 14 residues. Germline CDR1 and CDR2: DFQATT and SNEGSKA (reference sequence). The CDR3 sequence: CSAVPGLASYEQYF. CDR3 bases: TGCAGTGCAGTTCCGGGACTAGCATCCTACGAGCAGTACTTC.

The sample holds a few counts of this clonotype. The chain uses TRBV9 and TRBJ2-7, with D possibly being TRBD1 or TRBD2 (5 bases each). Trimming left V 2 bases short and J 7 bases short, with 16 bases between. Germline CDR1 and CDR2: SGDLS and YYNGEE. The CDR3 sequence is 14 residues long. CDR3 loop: CASSVGPSGQEQYF. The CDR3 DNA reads TGTGCCAGCAGCGTGGGACCGTCGGGGCAGGAGCAGTACTTC.

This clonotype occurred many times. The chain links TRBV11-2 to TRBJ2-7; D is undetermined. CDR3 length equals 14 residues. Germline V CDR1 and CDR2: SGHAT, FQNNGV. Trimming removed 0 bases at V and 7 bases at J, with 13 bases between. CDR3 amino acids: CASSLDITLWEQYF. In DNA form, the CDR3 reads TGTGCCAGCAGCTTAGATATCACCCTCTGGGAGCAGTACTTC. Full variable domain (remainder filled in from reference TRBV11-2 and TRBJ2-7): EAGVAQSPRYKIIEKRQSVAFWCNPISGHATLYWYQQILGQGPKLLIQFQNNGVVDDSQLPKDRFSAERLKGVDSTLKIQPAKLEDSAVYLCASSLDITLWEQYFGPGTRLTVT.

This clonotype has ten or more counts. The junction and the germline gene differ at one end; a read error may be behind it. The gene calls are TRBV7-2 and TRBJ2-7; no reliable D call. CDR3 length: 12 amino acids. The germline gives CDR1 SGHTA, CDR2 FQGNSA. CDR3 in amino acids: CASSSSLYEQYF. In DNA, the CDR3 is TGCGCCAGCAGCTCCTCCCTCTACGAGCAGTACTTC.

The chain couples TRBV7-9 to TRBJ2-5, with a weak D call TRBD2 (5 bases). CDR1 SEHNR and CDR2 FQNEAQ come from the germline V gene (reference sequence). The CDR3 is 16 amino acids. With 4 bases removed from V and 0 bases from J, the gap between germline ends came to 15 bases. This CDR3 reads CASSSYLEGYQETQYF. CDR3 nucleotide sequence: TGTGCCAGCAGCTCCTACTTAGAGGGCTACCAAGAGACCCAGTACTTC.

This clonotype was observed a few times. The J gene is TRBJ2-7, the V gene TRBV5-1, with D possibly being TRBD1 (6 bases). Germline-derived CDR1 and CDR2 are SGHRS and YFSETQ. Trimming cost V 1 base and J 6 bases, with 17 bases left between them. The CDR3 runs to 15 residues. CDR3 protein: CASSLRQGSGTEQYF. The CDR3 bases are TGCGCCAGCAGCTTGCGTCAGGGGTCTGGCACCGAGCAGTACTTC.

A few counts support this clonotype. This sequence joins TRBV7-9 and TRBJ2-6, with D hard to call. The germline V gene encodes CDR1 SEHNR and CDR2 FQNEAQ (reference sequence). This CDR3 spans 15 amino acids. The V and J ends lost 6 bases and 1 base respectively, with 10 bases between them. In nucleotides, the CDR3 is TGTGCCAGCAGACCTCAAATTTCTGGGGCCAACGTCCTGACTTTC. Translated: CASRPQISGANVLTF.

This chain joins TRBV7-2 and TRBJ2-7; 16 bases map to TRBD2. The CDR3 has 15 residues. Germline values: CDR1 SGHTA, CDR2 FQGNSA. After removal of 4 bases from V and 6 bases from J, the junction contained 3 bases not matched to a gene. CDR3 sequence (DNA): TGTGCCAGCAGCTATGGGACTAGCGGGAGGGGCGAGCAGTACTTC. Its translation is CASSYGTSGRGEQYF.

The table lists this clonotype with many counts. The CDR3 sequence: CSARVQGWEQFF. In DNA, the CDR3 is TGCAGTGCTAGAGTTCAGGGATGGGAGCAGTTCTTC. The chain combines TRBV20-1 with TRBJ2-1; D may be TRBD1 (5 bases). CDR1 is DFQATT, CDR2 SNEGSKA, per germline (reference sequence). V lost 1 base and J 10 bases, leaving 11 bases between the germline ends. The CDR3 loop spans 12 amino acids.

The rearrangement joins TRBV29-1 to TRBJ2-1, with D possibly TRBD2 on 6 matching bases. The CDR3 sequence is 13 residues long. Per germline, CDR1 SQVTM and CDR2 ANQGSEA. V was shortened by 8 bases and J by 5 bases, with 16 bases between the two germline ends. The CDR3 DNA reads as TGCAGCTACGAGCGGGCCCCTCACAATGAGCAGTTCTTC. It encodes CSYERAPHNEQFF.

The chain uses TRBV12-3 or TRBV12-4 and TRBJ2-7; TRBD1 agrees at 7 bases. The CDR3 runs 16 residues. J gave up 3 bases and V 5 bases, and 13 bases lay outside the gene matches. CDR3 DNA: TGTGCCAGCAGTCGACAGGGATTGGTAGAGGGCTACGAGCAGTACTTC. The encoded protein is CASSRQGLVEGYEQYF.